This T cell receptor (beta chain) emerged from a study of shared clonotypes between healthy human individuals (dated by TCRdb to the early 2020s). Background for the entire study: A few men and two women, aged 18 to 49 years, made up the cohort. Per donor, three plates each were used for CD4 naive and CD4 memory, two for CD8 naive, and one for CD8 memory. To estimate repertoire size and how much clonotype sharing occurs between individuals, the study deeply sequenced the blood TCR repertoires of roughly 5 healthy adults. Libraries were prepared and TCR repertoires were sequenced by different laboratories using diverse techniques, in order to increase sequencing depth and limit assay-specific biases. Leukapheresis yielded between about 0.9 and 10 billion PBMCs per donor. The paper's findings and limits, for the study overall: Sampling was restricted to blood, and TCR repertoires in tissue are likely to differ from TCR repertoires in blood. Pairwise subsampling indicated that sequencing depth was expected to affect the degree of clonotype sharing among donors. About 5% of naive CD4, 3.5% of naive CD8, 2.3% of memory CD4, and over 0.35% of memory CD8 clonotypes were shared across four donors. Even with the large sequencing depth, rarefaction of the sorted-subset datasets indicated that sequencing was incomplete. The genetic and exposure-history diversity represented was limited by the small number of donors. Compared with non-shared clonotypes, the clonotypes found in all four sorted-subset donors had higher generation probabilities. Estimated clonotype richness was generally larger for naive than for memory subsets.

CD8 naive samples consisted of CD45RO-negative cells that were positively selected for CCR7, yielding a CD45RA+CCR7+ population without TemRA cells. The donors were healthy, HIV-negative adults who had no recently reported acute infections or vaccinations. All donors were Caucasian adults living in Nashville, Tennessee, USA. Blood was collected by leukapheresis, and PBMCs were isolated by Ficoll-Histopaque density gradient centrifugation and then cryopreserved in liquid nitrogen vapor phase. Analytical flow cytometry was used to check the purity and quantity of each magnetically sorted T cell population. Each sorted fraction had its genomic DNA isolated and then quantified by UV absorbance on a Nanodrop 2000c. Reading the germline V gene (reference sequence) gives CDR1 SGHNT and CDR2 YYREEE. The CDR3 spans 12 residues, from the cysteine through the phenylalanine. Only the CDR3 part of the read is kept: 36 bases, read in frame from the first base. V and J are truncated by 2 bases and 4 bases respectively, leaving an intervening sequence of 7 bases.

Using the deep immunoSEQ assay, multiplex PCR amplified TCR CDR3 regions from genomic DNA. Genomic DNA extracted from each cell subset was distributed evenly over all wells of several immunoSEQ 96-well plates, and each plate served as one replicate. For sorted subsets, each replicate PCR was loaded with approximately 200 ng genomic DNA, equivalent to approximately 27,000 T cell genomes. Purified libraries were quantified with a Qubit 3.0 fluorometer, sized on a Bioanalyzer 2100, and re-quantified with the KAPA Library Quantification kit. Each immunoSEQ 96-well plate was sequenced on its own single-read 150-cycle Illumina NextSeq 550 flow cell. Under the source paper's analysis protocol: Because the immunoSEQ output included only junctional sequences and no quality scores, the filtering could not be the same as the filtering used for full-length reads. To assign V/J genes and CDR3, sequences were annotated against IMGT germline references using PyIR, a Python wrapper for IgBLAST v1.9. Reads with weak V/J assignments (E-value above 1e-6), missing CDR3, stop codons, out-of-frame junctions, or ambiguous translated residues were removed. A V3J clonotype was defined by an identical inferred V gene, J gene, and CDR3 amino acid sequence. Percentage overlap between repertoires was calculated by dividing the number of shared unique clonotypes by the size of the smaller repertoire. RTK rarefaction, the Chao1 estimator, and Recon v2.1 estimates of unobserved clonotypes were used to assess repertoire richness. For all TCRbeta clonotypes obtained by the gDNA method from a handful of donors, generation probabilities were computed with OLGA. TCRdb carries this immuneACCESS record with in-frame sequences only. Its versions omit some clonotypes, under half of them owing to an unresolved V gene in the studies checked, with the rest unexplained. Clonal size and the V and J genes are those of that table, whereas D and trimming came from the DNA. The sample table records about 1,900,000 clones; 85% to 95% of these occur just once. The ten largest make up 0.95% to 1.5% of the sample.

A word on this clone: No antigen is known for it. Base quality data are lacking; no much larger clone is found one base away. Other nucleotide sequences from this sample produce the same CDR3.

What was sequenced was naive CD8+ T cells sorted from blood. Reading the label with the study, this specimen's cell subset or site is: CD45RA+CCR7+. The sequence is built from TRBV5-4 and TRBJ2-7, with the D gene not confidently named. This clonotype originated in a man between 18 and 35 years old in good health. The CDR3 sequence is CASSFGGYEQYF. The nucleotide sequence is TGTGCCAGCAGCTTCGGCGGATACGAGCAGTACTTC.